The 5 T cell receptor beta chains presented below share a single source sample, sequenced in a study of T cell changes during pregnancy in multiple sclerosis. Here immunoSEQ multiplex PCR was the method, and the copy in TCRdb shows in-frame clones only, minus some. The sample lists about 24,000 clones; about 88% were seen once. Sequencing was performed on CD8+ T cells from peripheral blood mononuclear cells, taken in the third trimester of pregnancy. These TCRs come from a female donor in good health, enrolled as a control in a pregnancy study.

The gene calls are TRBV13 and TRBJ2-2; unclear D gene. The V end lost 0 bases, the J end lost 7 bases, and 3 bases lay between the germline ends. The length of the CDR3 is 12 residues. The germline V gene encodes CDR1 PRHDT and CDR2 FYEKMQ (reference sequence). The CDR3 DNA is TGTGCCAGCAGCTTAGGCGTCGGGGAGCTGTTTTTT. Encoded protein: CASSLGVGELFF.

V is TRBV6-5 and J is TRBJ2-5, with 10 bases that match TRBD2. V lost 1 base, J lost 5 bases, and 4 bases stayed unmatched. This CDR3 is built from 15 residues. From germline, CDR1 is MNHEY and CDR2 SVGAGI. CDR3 bases: TGTGCCAGCAGTTACTTCCTAGCGGGGGATGAGACCCAGTACTTC. Its protein product is CASSYFLAGDETQYF.

The J gene is TRBJ1-5, the V gene TRBV7-2, with TRBD1 as a possible D gene (5 bases). The CDR3 runs to 15 residues. CDR1 SGHTA and CDR2 FQGNSA come from the germline V gene. Between the trimmed V and J ends, which lost 5 bases and 0 bases, there was a span of 11 bases. DNA of the CDR3: TGTGCCAGCAGCCCGACAGTCTATAGCAATCAGCCCCAGCATTTT. Translating it yields CASSPTVYSNQPQHF.

The chain uses TRBV29-1 and TRBJ1-4; D remains ambiguous. Germline lookup yields CDR1 SQVTM and CDR2 ANQGSEA. The CDR3 totals 13 residues. Trimming pared 3 bases from V and 8 bases from J, leaving 13 bases between. The CDR3: CSVDTAVGEKLFF. DNA for the CDR3: TGCAGCGTTGACACAGCTGTTGGGGAAAAACTGTTTTTT.

The V and J genes are TRBV29-1 and TRBJ2-6; D is possibly TRBD1 (7 bases). The length of the CDR3 is 17 residues. V dropped 0 bases and J dropped 0 bases, with 12 bases sitting between them. Germline CDR1 and CDR2: SQVTM and ANQGSEA. DNA for the CDR3: TGCAGCGTTGAAGAGCGGGACAGCCTCTCTGGGGCCAACGTCCTGACTTTC. This sequence encodes CSVEERDSLSGANVLTF.